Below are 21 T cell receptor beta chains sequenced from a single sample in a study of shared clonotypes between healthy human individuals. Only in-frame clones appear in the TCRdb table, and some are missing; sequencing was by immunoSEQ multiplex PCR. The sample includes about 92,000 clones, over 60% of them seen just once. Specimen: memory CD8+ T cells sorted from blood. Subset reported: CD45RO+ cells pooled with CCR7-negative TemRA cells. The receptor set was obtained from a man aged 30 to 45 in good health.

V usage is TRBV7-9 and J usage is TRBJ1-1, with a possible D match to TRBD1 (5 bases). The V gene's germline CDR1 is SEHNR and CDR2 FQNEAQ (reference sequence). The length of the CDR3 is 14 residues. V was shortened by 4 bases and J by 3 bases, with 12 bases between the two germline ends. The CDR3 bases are TGTGCCAGCAGCTCACTGGGAGGGGACACTGAAGCTTTCTTT. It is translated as CASSSLGGDTEAFF.

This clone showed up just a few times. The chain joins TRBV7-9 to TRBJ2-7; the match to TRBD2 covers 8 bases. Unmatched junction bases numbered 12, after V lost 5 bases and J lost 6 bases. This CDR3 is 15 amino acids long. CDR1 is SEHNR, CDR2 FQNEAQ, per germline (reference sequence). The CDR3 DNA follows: TGTGCCAGCAGCGAAGAAGCGGGAGTGGTTTTCGAGCAGTACTTC. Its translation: CASSEEAGVVFEQYF.

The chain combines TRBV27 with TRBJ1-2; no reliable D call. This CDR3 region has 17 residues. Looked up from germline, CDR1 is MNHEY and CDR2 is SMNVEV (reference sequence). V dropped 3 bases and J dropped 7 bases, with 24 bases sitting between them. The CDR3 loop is CASSFLGRVKVGFGYTF. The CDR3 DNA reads TGTGCCAGCAGTTTTCTGGGTCGGGTCAAAGTCGGCTTTGGCTACACCTTC.

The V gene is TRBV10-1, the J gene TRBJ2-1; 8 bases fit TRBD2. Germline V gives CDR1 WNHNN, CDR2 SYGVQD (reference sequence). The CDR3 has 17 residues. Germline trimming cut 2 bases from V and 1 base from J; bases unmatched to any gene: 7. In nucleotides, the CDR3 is TGCGCCAGCAGTGAGACGACTCAGCGGGGGTCCTACAATGAGCAGTTCTTC. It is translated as CASSETTQRGSYNEQFF.

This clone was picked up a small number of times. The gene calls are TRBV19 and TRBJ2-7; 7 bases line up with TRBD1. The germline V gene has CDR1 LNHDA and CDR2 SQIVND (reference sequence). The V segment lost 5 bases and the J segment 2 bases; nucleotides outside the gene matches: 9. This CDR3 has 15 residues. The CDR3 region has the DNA TGTGCCAGTAGTGGCGAATCGGGACAGCCCTACGAGCAGTACTTC. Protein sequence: CASSGESGQPYEQYF.

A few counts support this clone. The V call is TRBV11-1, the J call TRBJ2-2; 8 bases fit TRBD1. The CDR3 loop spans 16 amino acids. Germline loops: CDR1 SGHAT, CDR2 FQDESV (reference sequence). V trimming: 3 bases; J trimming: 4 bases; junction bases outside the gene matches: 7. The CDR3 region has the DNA TGTGCCAGCAGCTTTGACAGGGGTCCGCCCACCGGGGAGCTGTTTTTT. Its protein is CASSFDRGPPTGELFF.

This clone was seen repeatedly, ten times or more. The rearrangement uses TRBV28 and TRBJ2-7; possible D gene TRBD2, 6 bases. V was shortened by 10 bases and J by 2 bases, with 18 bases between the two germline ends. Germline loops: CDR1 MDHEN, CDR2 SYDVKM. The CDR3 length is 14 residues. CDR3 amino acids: CATKPLSGAYEQYF. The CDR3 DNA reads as TGTGCCACCAAACCCCTTAGCGGAGCCTACGAGCAGTACTTC.

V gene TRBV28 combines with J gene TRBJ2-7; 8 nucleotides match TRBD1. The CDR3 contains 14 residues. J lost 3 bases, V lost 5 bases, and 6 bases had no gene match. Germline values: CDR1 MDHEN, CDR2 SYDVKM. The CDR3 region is CASSTGTGFYEQYF. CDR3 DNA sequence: TGTGCCAGCAGTACCGGGACAGGATTCTACGAGCAGTACTTC.

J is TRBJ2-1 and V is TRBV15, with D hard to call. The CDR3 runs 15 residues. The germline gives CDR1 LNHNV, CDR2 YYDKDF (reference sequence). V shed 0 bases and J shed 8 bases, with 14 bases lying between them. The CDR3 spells CATSRDRGLRDEQFF. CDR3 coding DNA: TGTGCCACCAGCAGAGATCGTGGGTTGCGCGATGAGCAGTTCTTC. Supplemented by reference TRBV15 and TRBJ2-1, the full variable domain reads DAMVIQNPRYQVTQFGKPVTLSCSQTLNHNVMYWYQQKSSQAPKLLFHYYDKDFNNEADTPDNFQSRRPNTSFCFLDIRSPGLGDTAMYLCATSRDRGLRDEQFFGPGTRLTVL.

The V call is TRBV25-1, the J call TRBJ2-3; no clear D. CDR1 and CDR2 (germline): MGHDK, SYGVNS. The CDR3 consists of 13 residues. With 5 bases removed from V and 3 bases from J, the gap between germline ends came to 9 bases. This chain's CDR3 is CASSTPFTDTQYF. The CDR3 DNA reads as TGTGCCAGCAGTACCCCGTTTACAGATACGCAGTATTTT. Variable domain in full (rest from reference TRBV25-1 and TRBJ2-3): EADIYQTPRYLVIGTGKKITLECSQTMGHDKMYWYQQDPGMELHLIHYSYGVNSTEKGDLSSESTVSRIRTEHFPLTLESARPSHTSQYLCASSTPFTDTQYFGPGTRLTVL.

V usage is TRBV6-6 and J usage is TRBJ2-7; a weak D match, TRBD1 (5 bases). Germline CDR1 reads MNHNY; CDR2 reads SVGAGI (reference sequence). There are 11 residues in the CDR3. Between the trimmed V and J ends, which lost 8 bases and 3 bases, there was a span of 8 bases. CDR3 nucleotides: TGTGCCAGCCAGGGCGGCTACGAGCAGTACTTC. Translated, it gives CASQGGYEQYF.

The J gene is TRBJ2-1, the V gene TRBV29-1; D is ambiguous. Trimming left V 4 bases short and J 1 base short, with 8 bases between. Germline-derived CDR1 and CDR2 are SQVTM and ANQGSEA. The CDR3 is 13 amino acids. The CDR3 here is CSVVRSSYNEQFF. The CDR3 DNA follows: TGCAGCGTTGTAAGATCATCCTACAATGAGCAGTTCTTC.

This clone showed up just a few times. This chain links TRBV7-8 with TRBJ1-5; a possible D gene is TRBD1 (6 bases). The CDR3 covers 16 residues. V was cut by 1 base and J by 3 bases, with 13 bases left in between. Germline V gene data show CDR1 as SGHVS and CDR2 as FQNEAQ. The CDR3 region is CASSLGTDYPNQPQHF. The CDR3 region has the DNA TGTGCCAGCAGCTTAGGGACAGATTACCCCAATCAGCCCCAGCATTTT. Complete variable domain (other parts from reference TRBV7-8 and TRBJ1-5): GAGVSQSPRYKVAKRGQDVALRCDPISGHVSLFWYQQALGQGPEFLTYFQNEAQLDKSGLPSDRFFAERPEGSVSTLKIQRTQQEDSAVYLCASSLGTDYPNQPQHFGDGTRLSIL.

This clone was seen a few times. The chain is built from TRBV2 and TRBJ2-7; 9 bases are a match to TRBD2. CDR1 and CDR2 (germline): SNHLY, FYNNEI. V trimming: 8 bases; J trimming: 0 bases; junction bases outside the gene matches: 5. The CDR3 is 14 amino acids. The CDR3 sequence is CASRSGRYSYEQYF. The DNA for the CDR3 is TGTGCCAGCCGGAGCGGGAGGTACTCCTACGAGCAGTACTTC. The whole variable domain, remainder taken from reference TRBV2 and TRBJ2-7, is EPEVTQTPSHQVTQMGQEVILRCVPISNHLYFYWYRQILGQKVEFLVSFYNNEISEKSEIFDDQFSVERPDGSNFTLKIRSTKLEDSAMYFCASRSGRYSYEQYFGPGTRLTVT.

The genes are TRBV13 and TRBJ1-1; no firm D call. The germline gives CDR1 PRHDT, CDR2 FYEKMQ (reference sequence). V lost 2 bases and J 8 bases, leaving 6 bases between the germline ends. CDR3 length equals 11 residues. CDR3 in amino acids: CASSLNREAFF. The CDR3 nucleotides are TGTGCCAGCAGCTTAAACCGGGAAGCTTTCTTT.

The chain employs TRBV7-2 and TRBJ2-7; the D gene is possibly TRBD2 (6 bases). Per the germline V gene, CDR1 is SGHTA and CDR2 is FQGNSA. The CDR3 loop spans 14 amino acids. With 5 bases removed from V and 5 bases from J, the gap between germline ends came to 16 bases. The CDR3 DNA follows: TGTGCCAGCAGCCTTAGCGGAAGACGCGACGAGCAGTACTTC. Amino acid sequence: CASSLSGRRDEQYF.

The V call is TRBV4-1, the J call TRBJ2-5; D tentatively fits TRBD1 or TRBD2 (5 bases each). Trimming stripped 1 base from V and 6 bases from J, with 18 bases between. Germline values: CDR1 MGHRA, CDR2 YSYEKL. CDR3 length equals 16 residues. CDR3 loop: CASSQGGVVSVQTQYF. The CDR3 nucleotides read TGCGCCAGCAGCCAAGGAGGGGTTGTAAGTGTGCAGACCCAGTACTTC.

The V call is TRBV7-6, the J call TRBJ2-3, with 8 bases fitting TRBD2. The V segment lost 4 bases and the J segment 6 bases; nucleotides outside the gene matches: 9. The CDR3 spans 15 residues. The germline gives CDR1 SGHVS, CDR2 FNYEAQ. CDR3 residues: CASSSIAGYGDTQYF. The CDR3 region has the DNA TGTGCCAGCAGCTCAATAGCGGGATATGGGGATACGCAGTATTTT. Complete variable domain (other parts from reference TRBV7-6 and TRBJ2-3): GAGVSQSPRYKVTKRGQDVALRCDPISGHVSLYWYRQALGQGPEFLTYFNYEAQQDKSGLPNDRFSAERPEGSISTLTIQRTEQRDSAMYRCASSSIAGYGDTQYFGPGTRLTVL.

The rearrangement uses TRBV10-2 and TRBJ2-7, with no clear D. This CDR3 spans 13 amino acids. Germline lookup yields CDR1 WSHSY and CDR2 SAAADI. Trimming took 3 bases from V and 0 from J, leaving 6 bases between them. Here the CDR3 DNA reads TGCGCCAGCAGTGATCAGGACTCCTACGAGCAGTACTTC. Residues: CASSDQDSYEQYF.

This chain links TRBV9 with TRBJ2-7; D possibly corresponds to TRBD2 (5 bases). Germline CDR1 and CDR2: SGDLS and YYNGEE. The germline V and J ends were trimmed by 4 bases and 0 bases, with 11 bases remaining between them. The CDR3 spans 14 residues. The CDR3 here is CASSPEGYSYEQYF. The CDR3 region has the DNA TGTGCCAGCAGCCCAGAGGGATACTCCTACGAGCAGTACTTC.

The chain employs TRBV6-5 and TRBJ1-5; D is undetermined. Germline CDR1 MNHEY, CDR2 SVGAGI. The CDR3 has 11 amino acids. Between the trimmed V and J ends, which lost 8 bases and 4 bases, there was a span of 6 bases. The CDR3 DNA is TGTGCCAGCGGAATTAATCAGCCCCAGCATTTT. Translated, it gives CASGINQPQHF.